This T cell receptor beta chain was identified in a study of cytomegalovirus exposure and HLA in healthy donors. Study results and caveats: In an earlier analysis, most TCR beta V segments were productive about 87% or about 30% of the time.

The ends were cut back, 2 bases at V and 0 bases at J, with 10 bases in the middle. This CDR3 contains 16 residues. Looked up from germline, CDR1 is SGHTA and CDR2 is FQGTGA. Researchers ran the PCR with 60 Vbeta and 13 Jbeta primers. Data came from immunoSEQ multiplex PCR; TCRdb stores just in-frame clones and leaves some out. The table records around 130,000 clones, roughly 75% of them present only once. Points on this clone: The target antigen is unknown.

The sample taken for sequencing was PBMCs. The chain carries TRBV7-3 and TRBJ2-2, with D uncertain. The TCR was taken from a man between 25 and 39 years old in good health and CMV-seronegative. The CDR3 reads CASSLGHRANTGELFF. For the CDR3, the DNA is TGTGCCAGCAGCTTAGGGCACAGAGCGAACACCGGGGAGCTGTTTTTT.